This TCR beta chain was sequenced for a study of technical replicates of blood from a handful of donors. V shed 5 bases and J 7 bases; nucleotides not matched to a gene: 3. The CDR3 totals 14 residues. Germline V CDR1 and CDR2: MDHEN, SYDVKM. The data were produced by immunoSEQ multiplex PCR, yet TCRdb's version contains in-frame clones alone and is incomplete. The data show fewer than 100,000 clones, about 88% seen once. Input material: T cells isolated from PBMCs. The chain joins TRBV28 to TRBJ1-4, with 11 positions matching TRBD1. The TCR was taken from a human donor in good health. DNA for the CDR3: TGTGCCAGCAGTCCCGGACAGGGGGCTGAAAAACTGTTTTTT. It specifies CASSPGQGAEKLFF.